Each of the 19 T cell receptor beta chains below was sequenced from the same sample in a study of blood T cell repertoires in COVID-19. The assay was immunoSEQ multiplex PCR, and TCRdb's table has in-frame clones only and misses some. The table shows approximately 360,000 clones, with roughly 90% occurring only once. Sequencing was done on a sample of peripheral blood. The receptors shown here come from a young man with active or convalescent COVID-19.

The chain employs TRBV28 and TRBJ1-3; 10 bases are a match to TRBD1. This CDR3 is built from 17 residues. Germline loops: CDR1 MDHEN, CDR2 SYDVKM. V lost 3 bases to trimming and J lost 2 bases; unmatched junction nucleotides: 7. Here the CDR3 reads CASSLGGTGVTGNTIYF. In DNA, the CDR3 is TGTGCCAGCAGTTTGGGGGGGACAGGGGTGACTGGAAACACCATATATTTT.

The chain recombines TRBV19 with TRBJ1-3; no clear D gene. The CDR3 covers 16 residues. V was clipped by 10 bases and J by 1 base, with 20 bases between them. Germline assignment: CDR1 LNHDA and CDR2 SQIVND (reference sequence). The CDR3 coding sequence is TGTGCCACCACCCAAGGCCCAGCGACTTCTGGAAACACCATATATTTT. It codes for CATTQGPATSGNTIYF.

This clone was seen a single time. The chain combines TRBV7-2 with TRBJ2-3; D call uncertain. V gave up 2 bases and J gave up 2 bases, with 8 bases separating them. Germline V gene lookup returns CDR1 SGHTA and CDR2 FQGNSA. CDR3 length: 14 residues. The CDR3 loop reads CASSLTQNTDTQYF. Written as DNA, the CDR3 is TGTGCCAGCAGCTTAACCCAGAACACAGATACGCAGTATTTT.

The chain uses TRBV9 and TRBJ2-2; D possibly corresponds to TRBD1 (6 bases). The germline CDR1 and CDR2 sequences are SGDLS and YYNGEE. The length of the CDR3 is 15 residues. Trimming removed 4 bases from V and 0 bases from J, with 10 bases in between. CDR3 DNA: TGTGCCAGCAGCTTCGGACAGTCGAACACCGGGGAGCTGTTTTTT. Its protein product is CASSFGQSNTGELFF.

The CDR3 bases are TGTGCCAGCAGCCAAGACGACTGGAGCTCCTATAATTCACCCCTCCACTTT. Translated: CASSQDDWSSYNSPLHF. The chain uses TRBV4-2 and TRBJ1-6; D gene ambiguous. V was shortened by 0 bases and J by 0 bases, with 9 bases between the two germline ends. Germline V gives CDR1 LGHNA, CDR2 YNFKEQ. The CDR3 has 17 amino acids.

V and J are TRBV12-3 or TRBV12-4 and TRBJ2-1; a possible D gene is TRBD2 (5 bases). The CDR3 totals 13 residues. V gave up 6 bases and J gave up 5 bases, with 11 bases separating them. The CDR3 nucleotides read TGTGCCAGCAGGTTACTAGTCCACAATGAGCAGTTCTTC. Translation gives CASRLLVHNEQFF.

The CDR3: CASSLAPGNGANEQYF. CDR3 DNA sequence: TGTGCCAGCAGCTTAGCGCCAGGGAATGGGGCGAACGAGCAGTACTTC. The rearrangement joins TRBV7-6 to TRBJ2-7; tentatively, D is TRBD1 (5 bases). This CDR3 comprises 16 residues. Germline assignment: CDR1 SGHVS and CDR2 FNYEAQ. V gave up 0 bases and J gave up 5 bases, with 17 bases separating them.

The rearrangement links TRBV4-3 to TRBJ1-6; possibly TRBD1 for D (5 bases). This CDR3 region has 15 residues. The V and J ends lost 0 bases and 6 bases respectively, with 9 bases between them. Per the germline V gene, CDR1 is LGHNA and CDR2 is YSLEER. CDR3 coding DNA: TGCGCCAGCAGCCAAGACCAGGGAGGTAATTCACCCCTCCACTTT. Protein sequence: CASSQDQGGNSPLHF.

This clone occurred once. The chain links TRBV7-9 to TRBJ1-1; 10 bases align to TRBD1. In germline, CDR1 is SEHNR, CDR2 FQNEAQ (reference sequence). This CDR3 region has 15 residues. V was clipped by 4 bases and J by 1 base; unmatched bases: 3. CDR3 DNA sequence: TGTGCCAGCAGCTGGAGGGACAGGGGGAACACTGAAGCTTTCTTT. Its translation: CASSWRDRGNTEAFF. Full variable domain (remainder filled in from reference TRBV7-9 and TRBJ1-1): DTGVSQNPRHKITKRGQNVTFRCDPISEHNRLYWYRQTLGQGPEFLTYFQNEAQLEKSRLLSDRFSAERPKGSFSTLEIQRTEQGDSAMYLCASSWRDRGNTEAFFGQGTRLTVV.

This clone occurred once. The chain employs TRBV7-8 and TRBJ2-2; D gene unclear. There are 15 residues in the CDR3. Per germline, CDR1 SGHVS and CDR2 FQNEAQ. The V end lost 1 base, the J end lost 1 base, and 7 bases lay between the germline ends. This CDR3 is CASSLVLLNTGELFF. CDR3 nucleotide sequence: TGTGCCAGCAGCTTAGTACTATTGAACACCGGGGAGCTGTTTTTT.

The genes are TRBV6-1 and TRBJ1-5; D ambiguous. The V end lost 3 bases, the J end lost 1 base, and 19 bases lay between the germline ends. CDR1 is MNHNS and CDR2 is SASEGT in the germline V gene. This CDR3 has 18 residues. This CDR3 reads CASSDPLLTIESNQPQHF. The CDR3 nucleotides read TGTGCCAGCAGTGATCCCCTTCTGACTATAGAGAGCAATCAGCCCCAGCATTTT.

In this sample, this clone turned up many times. The CDR3 loop reads CSVWTGGSDEQYF. The CDR3 DNA sequence: TGCAGCGTCTGGACAGGGGGCAGCGACGAGCAGTACTTC. The chain carries TRBV29-1 and TRBJ2-7; TRBD1 aligns across 11 bases. The CDR3 extends over 13 amino acids. Germline CDR1 and CDR2: SQVTM and ANQGSEA. V shed 6 bases and J 5 bases; nucleotides not matched to a gene: 6.

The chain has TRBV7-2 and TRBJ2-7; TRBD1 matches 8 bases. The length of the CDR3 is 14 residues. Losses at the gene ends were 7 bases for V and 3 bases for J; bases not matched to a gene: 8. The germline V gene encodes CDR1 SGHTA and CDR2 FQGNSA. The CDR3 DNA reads TGTGCCAGCATGGGGGACAGGACCTACTACGAGCAGTACTTC. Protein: CASMGDRTYYEQYF.

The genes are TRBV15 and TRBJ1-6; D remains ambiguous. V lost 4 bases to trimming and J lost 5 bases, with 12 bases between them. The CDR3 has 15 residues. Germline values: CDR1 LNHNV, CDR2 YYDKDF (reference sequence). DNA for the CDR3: TGTGCCACCAGCATAATCGCCGGGAATAATTCACCCCTCCACTTT. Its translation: CATSIIAGNNSPLHF.

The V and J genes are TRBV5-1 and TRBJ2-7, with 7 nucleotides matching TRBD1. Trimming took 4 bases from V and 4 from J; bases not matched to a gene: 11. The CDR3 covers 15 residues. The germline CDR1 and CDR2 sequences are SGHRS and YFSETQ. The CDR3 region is CASSARTGVSYEQYF. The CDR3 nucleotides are TGCGCCAGCAGCGCCAGAACAGGGGTTTCTTACGAGCAGTACTTC.

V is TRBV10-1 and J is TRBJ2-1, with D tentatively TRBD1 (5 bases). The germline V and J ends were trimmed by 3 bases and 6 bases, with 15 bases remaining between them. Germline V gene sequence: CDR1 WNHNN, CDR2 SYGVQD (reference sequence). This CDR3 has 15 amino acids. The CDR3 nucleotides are TGCGCCAGCAGTGATGGGGCAGCACCGCTCAATGAGCAGTTCTTC. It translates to CASSDGAAPLNEQFF.

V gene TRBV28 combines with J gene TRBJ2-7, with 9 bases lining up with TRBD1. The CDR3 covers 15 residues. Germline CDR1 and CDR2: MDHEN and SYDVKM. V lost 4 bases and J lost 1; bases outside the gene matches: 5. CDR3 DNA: TGTGCCAGCAGTTCTGGTGGGACAGGGTCCTACGAGCAGTACTTC. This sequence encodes CASSSGGTGSYEQYF.

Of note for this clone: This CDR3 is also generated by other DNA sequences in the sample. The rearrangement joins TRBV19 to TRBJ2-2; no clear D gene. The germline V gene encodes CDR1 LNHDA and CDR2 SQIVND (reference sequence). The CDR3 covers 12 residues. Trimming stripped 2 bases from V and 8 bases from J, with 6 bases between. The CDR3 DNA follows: TGTGCCAGTAGTATAAGAGGTGGGGAGCTGTTTTTT. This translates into CASSIRGGELFF. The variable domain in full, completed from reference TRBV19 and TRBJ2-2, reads DGGITQSPKYLFRKEGQNVTLSCEQNLNHDAMYWYRQDPGQGLRLIYYSQIVNDFQKGDIAEGYSVSREKKESFPLTVTSAQKNPTAFYLCASSIRGGELFFGEGSRLTVL.

The CDR3 region is CASSYSRGARNGYTF. In nucleotides, the CDR3 is TGTGCCAGCAGTTACTCGCGGGGGGCTCGGAATGGCTACACCTTC. The J gene is TRBJ1-2, the V gene TRBV6-5; tentative D call: TRBD1 (6 bases). Trimming took 0 bases from V and 6 from J, leaving 14 bases between them. The CDR3 covers 15 residues. The germline CDR1 and CDR2 sequences are MNHEY and SVGAGI.